The rows below give T cell receptor beta chains drawn from one sample of a study of OX40 agonist ivuxolimab in advanced cancers. Sequencing used immunoSEQ multiplex PCR; TCRdb keeps in-frame clones, though not all of them. The data hold about 92,000 clones, with roughly four fifths observed a single time. The source material was CD4+ or CD8+ T cells sorted from blood, sampled in a trial of the OX40 agonist ivuxolimab. Receptor source: an adult with an advanced solid tumor such as melanoma, head and neck, liver or kidney cancer. Both conserved end residues are part of each CDR3. Fields, in order: V gene, clone size, D gene, J gene, CDR3 DNA, CDR3 protein. D genes are given only for firm matches. Expanded clones get a size class; other rows say once, few or many, or leave the size out.

>TRBV4-2|NA|NA|TRBJ1-5
TGTGCCAGCAGCCAAGATCTTTCAGGGGAACATCAGCCCCAGCATTTT
CASSQDLSGEHQPQHF
>TRBV19|NA|NA|TRBJ1-2
TGTGCCAGTAATAACAGGGAAAAGGCTAACTATGGCTACACCTTC
CASNNREKANYGYTF
>TRBV5-3|NA|NA|TRBJ2-7
TGTGCCAGAAGCCCAGGACTCTACCCCTACGAGCAGTACTTC
CARSPGLYPYEQYF
>TRBV29-1|NA|NA|TRBJ2-7
TGCAGCGTTGAAGAACGGTACGAGCAGTACTTC
CSVEERYEQYF
>TRBV6-6|NA|NA|TRBJ2-7
TGTGCCAGCAGAGCCAGAGGGGTCTACGAGCAGTACTTC
CASRARGVYEQYF
>TRBV7-2|few|NA|TRBJ2-5
TGTGCCAGCAGCCCTCGGCAGCTACAAGAGACCCAGTACTTC
CASSPRQLQETQYF
>TRBV14|NA|NA|TRBJ2-5
TGTGCCAGCGGCGGGACAGACCTACGTAGGGAGCAGTACTTC
CASGGTDLRREQYF
>TRBV5-1|NA|TRBD2|TRBJ2-1
TGCGCCAGCAGCTTGGCCCTGGGACTAGCGGCTGAGCAGTTCTTC
CASSLALGLAAEQFF
>TRBV10-3|NA|NA|TRBJ1-1
TGTGCCATCAGTGAGAGGAACACTGAAGCTTTCTTT
CAISERNTEAFF
>TRBV5-1|few|NA|TRBJ1-2
TGCGCCAGCAGCTTGGAGGGGCTACAGCGGGATGGCTACACCTTC
CASSLEGLQRDGYTF
>TRBV30|NA|NA|TRBJ2-7
TGTGCCTGGATGCCGGGGATCTACGAGCAGTACTTC
CAWMPGIYEQYF
>TRBV30|NA|TRBD1|TRBJ1-4
TGTGCCTGGAGTGTACTGGGACAGGGGGCTTCTAATGAAAAACTGTTTTTT
CAWSVLGQGASNEKLFF
>TRBV7-8|NA|NA|TRBJ2-7
TGTGCCAGCAGCTTGGTTACGTGGGACGAGCAGTACTTC
CASSLVTWDEQYF
>TRBV21-1|NA|NA|TRBJ2-7
TGTGCCAGCAGCAAGGGTAAGGGGTACGCGAGCTCCTACGAGCAGTACTTC
CASSKGKGYASSYEQYF
>TRBV15|NA|TRBD1|TRBJ1-1
TGTGCCACCAGCAGCCAGACAGGGGGGAACACTGAAGCTTTCTTT
CATSSQTGGNTEAFF
>TRBV30|NA|TRBD1|TRBJ1-1
TGTGCCTGGAGCGCGGGACAGGGTCTGCCTGAAGCTTTCTTT
CAWSAGQGLPEAFF
>TRBV7-8|NA|TRBD2|TRBJ2-2
TGTGCCAGCAGCGAAGGACTAGGCGGCACCGGGGAGCTGTTTTTT
CASSEGLGGTGELFF
>TRBV9|NA|NA|TRBJ2-2
TGTGCCAGCGCGGGGGCCGGAGGCGCCGGGGAGCTGTTTTTT
CASAGAGGAGELFF
>TRBV5-5|NA|TRBD1|TRBJ1-2
TGTGCCAGCAGCCGGGACAGGGAACTCTATGGCTACACCTTC
CASSRDRELYGYTF